This TCR beta chain emerged from a study of CD8+CD57+ T cells in acquired aplastic anemia. Study-level background: Sorted CD4+ and CD8+ cells gave a mean 3.2 ug DNA, range roughly 0.2 to 27.4 ug. Researchers reported that healthy donors averaged about 11 million reads for CD4+ cells.

Study-wide points: Overlap between patients and controls comprised about 28 CD8+ CDR3 sequences. Patients and controls had CD8+ Simpson's diversity values that were not significantly distinct.

The CDR3 spans 15 residues. V was pared by 3 bases and J by 1 base, with 5 bases of the junction left unmatched. CDR1 and CDR2 from the germline V gene are DFQATT and SNEGSKA (reference sequence). With respect to this clonotype: Its antigen remains unknown.

Profiling of TCR beta VDJ combinations and CDR3 sequences used genomic DNA as template. TCRdb used MiXCR to reprocess the reads, holding one entry per CDR3 protein. Of around 150,000 distinct CDR3 sequences listed, around 40% are singletons. The chain has TRBV20-1 and TRBJ2-7; 11 bases match TRBD2. Sequencing was carried out using sorted CD4+, CD8+, or CD8+CD57+ T cells (not recorded which) from PBMCs. The source of this sequence is a human donor in good health. The DNA of the CDR3 is TGCAGTGCTAGTAGGGGACTAGCGGAATCCTACGAGCAGTACTTC. It encodes CSASRGLAESYEQYF.